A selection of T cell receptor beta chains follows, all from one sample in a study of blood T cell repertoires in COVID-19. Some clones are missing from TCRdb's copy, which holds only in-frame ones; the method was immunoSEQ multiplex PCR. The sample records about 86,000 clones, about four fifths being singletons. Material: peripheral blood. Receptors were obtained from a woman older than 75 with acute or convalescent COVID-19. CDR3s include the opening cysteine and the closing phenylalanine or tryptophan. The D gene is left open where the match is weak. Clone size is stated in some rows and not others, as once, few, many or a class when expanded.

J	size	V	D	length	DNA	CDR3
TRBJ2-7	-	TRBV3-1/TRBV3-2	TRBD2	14	TGTGCCAGCAGCCAGTCCCTAGCGGGTCCCGAGCAGTACTTC	CASSQSLAGPEQYF
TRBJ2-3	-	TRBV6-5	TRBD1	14	TGTGCCAGCAGTCACGGACAGGGCTCAGATACGCAGTATTTT	CASSHGQGSDTQYF
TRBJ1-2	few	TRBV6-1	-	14	TGTGCCAGCAGTGAAGCTCAGGGGCGTGATGGCTACACCTTC	CASSEAQGRDGYTF
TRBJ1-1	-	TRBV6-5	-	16	TGTGCCAGCAGTTACTCCTCGACAGCCAGGAACACTGAAGCTTTCTTT	CASSYSSTARNTEAFF
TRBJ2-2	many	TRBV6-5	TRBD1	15	TGTGCCAGTAAGGTGGACAGGTCGAACACCGGGGAGCTGTTTTTT	CASKVDRSNTGELFF
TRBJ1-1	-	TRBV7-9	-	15	TGTGCCAGCAGCGCCGCACAGGGCTTCTACACTGAAGCTTTCTTT	CASSAAQGFYTEAFF
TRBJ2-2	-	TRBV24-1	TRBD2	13	TGTGCCACCAGCAAGGGAGGGACCGGGGAGCTGTTTTTT	CATSKGGTGELFF
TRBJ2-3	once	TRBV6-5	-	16	TGTGCCAGCAGTTATTTTGCGGGGTCAAGCACAGATACGCAGTATTTT	CASSYFAGSSTDTQYF
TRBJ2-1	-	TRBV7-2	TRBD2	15	TGTGCCAGCAGCCTGATGGGGGGGGACTACAATGAGCAGTTCTTC	CASSLMGGDYNEQFF
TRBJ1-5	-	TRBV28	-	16	TGTGCCAGCAGTTTATGGGGTCAGAGAGGAGGTCAGCCCCAGCATTTT	CASSLWGQRGGQPQHF
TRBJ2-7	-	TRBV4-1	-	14	TGCGCCAGCAGCCAAGATCCCCAGGGTAACGAGCAGTACTTC	CASSQDPQGNEQYF
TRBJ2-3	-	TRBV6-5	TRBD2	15	TGTGCCAGCATGTTTAGGACTAGCGGGAGAGGTACGCAGTATTTT	CASMFRTSGRGTQYF
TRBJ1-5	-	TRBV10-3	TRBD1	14	TGTGCCATCAGGGATACAGGGGAGAGAAAGCCCCAGCATTTT	CAIRDTGERKPQHF
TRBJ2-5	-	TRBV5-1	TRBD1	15	TGCGCCAGCAGCTTGGCTGGACAGGGGTGGGAGACCCAGTACTTC	CASSLAGQGWETQYF
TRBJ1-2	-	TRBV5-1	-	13	TGCGCCAGCAGCCGGACAGACTCCTATGGCTACACCTTC	CASSRTDSYGYTF
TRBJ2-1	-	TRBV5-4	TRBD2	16	TGTGCCAGCAGCTTTTCAACTAGCGGGAGGTACAATGAGCAGTTCTTC	CASSFSTSGRYNEQFF
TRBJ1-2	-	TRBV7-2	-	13	TGTGCCAGCAGCTACCCGACAGCTCCGCGCTACACCTTC	CASSYPTAPRYTF
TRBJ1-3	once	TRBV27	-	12	TGTGCCAGCAGATCCCAGGGAAACACCATATATTTT	CASRSQGNTIYF
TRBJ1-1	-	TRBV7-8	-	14	TGTGCCAGCAGCCTCCGGGATGACGGGTATGGAGCTTTCTTT	CASSLRDDGYGAFF
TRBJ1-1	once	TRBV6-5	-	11	TGTGCCAGCACAAAGGGGGCTGAAGCTTTCTTT	CASTKGAEAFF
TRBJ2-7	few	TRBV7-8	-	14	TGTGCCAGCACACCGCGCAGGGTCTCCTACGAGCAGTACTTC	CASTPRRVSYEQYF
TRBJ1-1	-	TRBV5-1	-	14	TGCGCCAGCAGCGGGGCGACAGGGAACACTGAAGCTTTCTTT	CASSGATGNTEAFF
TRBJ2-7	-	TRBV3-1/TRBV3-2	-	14	TGTGCCAGCAGCCAAATCCGGGGGTCCTACGAGCAGTACTTC	CASSQIRGSYEQYF
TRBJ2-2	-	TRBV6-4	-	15	TGTGCCAGCAGGGCGAACATAGCGGACACCGGGGAGCTGTTTTTT	CASRANIADTGELFF
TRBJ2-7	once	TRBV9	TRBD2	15	TGTGCCAGCAGCGTAGGATTAGCGGGAAGCTACGAGCAGTACTTC	CASSVGLAGSYEQYF
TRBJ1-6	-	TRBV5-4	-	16	TGTGCCAGCAGCTTGGTCCCTGACAGGTCGAAATCACCCCTCCACTTT	CASSLVPDRSKSPLHF
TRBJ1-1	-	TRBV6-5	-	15	TGTGCCAGCAGGGACAAGGGGGTCCCGAACACTGAAGCTTTCTTT	CASRDKGVPNTEAFF
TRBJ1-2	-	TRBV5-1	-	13	TGCGCCAGCAGCCCCTACACAGGGCGCGGCTACACCTTC	CASSPYTGRGYTF
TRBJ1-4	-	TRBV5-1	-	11	TGCGCCAGCAGGGAGCAAGAAAAACTGTTTTTT	CASREQEKLFF
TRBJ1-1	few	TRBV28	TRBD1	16	TGTGCCAGCAGTTTAGGGACAGGGTTAGTGAACACTGAAGCTTTCTTT	CASSLGTGLVNTEAFF
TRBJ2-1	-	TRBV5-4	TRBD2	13	TGTGCCAGCAGCTTGCGGGGCGGGGGGGAGCAGTTCTTC	CASSLRGGGEQFF
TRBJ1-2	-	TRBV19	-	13	TGTGCCAGTAGTCTGGGTCAGGGCTATGGCTACACCTTC	CASSLGQGYGYTF
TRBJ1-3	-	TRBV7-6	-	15	TGTGCCAGCAGCTTAGCGTGGGGAGAAGGAAACACCATATATTTT	CASSLAWGEGNTIYF
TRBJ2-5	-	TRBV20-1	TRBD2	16	TGCAGTGCTAGTTCGCTAGCGGGACTCCGCTTAGAGACCCAGTACTTC	CSASSLAGLRLETQYF
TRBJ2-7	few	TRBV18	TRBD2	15	TGTGCCAGCTCACCACCGCAGCGGGAGAGCCGGGAGCAGTACTTC	CASSPPQRESREQYF
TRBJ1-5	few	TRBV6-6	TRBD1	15	TGTGCCAGCAGTCCACAGGGGGCGCTGGGTCAGCCCCAGCATTTT	CASSPQGALGQPQHF
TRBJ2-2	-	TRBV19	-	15	TGTGCCAGTAGCTTAAAATGGGAGGCTGGCCGGGAGCTGTTTTTT	CASSLKWEAGRELFF
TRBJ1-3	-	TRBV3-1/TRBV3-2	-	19	TGTGCCAGCAGCCAATTGTCGGGAGGCAGCTCCCTCTCTGGAAACACCATATATTTT	CASSQLSGGSSLSGNTIYF
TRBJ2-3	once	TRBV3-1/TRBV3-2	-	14	TGTGCCAGCAGCCAAGATAGCGCGACAGATACGCAGTATTTT	CASSQDSATDTQYF
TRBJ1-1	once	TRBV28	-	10	TGTGCCAGTCAGGGGACAGAAGCTTTCTTT	CASQGTEAFF
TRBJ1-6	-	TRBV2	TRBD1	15	TGTGCCAGCAGTGACGCAGGGGGCGGTTTGTCACCCCTCCACTTT	CASSDAGGGLSPLHF
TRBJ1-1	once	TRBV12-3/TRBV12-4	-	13	TGTGCCAGCAGTTTCAGAATGAACACTGAAGCTTTCTTT	CASSFRMNTEAFF
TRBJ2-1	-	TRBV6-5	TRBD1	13	TGTGCCAGCCCCAGGGACAGCTACAATGAGCAGTTCTTC	CASPRDSYNEQFF
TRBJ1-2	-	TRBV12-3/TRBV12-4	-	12	TGTGCCAGCAGTTTGTCAGGGCATGGCTACACCTTC	CASSLSGHGYTF
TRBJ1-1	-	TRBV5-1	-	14	TGCGCCAGCAGCACTACACTCCAGAACACTGAAGCTTTCTTT	CASSTTLQNTEAFF
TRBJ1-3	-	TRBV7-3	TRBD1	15	TGTGCCAGCAGCTCATCTACAGGGGGAGGAAACACCATATATTTT	CASSSSTGGGNTIYF
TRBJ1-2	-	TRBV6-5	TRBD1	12	TGTGCCACCCAACCGGGACAGCAATACTACACCTTC	CATQPGQQYYTF
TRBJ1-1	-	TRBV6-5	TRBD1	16	TGTGCCAGCAGTTCGATAAGACAGGGTGCGGACACTGAAGCTTTCTTT	CASSSIRQGADTEAFF
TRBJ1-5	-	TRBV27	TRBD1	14	TGTGCCAGCGGTTCAGGGGGAGGCGGGCAGCCCCAGCATTTT	CASGSGGGGQPQHF